The 9 T cell receptor beta chains presented below share a single source sample, sequenced in a study of cytomegalovirus exposure and HLA in healthy donors. PCR involved 60 Vbeta and 13 Jbeta primers. Sequencing used immunoSEQ multiplex PCR; TCRdb keeps in-frame clones, though not all of them. The sample includes about 90,000 clones, 60% to 85% of them seen just once. The material sequenced was PBMCs. These receptors all come from a woman in her thirties or forties in good health and CMV-seropositive.

This clone was counted only a few times. The rearrangement links TRBV6-6 to TRBJ1-5, with unresolved D. The CDR3 consists of 13 residues. Germline CDR1 is MNHNY and CDR2 is SVGAGI (reference sequence). V lost 4 bases and J 9 bases, leaving 13 bases between the germline ends. The CDR3 bases are TGTGCCAGCAGTTCAGACGGGGATCGGCCCCAGCATTTT. It specifies CASSSDGDRPQHF.

The V and J genes are TRBV6-1 and TRBJ1-1; D gene uncertain. The CDR3 is made up of 12 amino acids. From germline, CDR1 is MNHNS and CDR2 SASEGT. The ends were cut back, 6 bases at V and 1 base at J, with 6 bases in the middle. CDR3 region: CASRGRNTEAFF. Here the CDR3 DNA reads TGTGCCAGCAGGGGCAGGAACACTGAAGCTTTCTTT.

V usage is TRBV11-2 and J usage is TRBJ2-3; unclear D gene. The CDR3 is 12 amino acids. The V gene lost 3 bases and the J gene lost 5 bases, with 6 bases spanning the gap. The germline V gene encodes CDR1 SGHAT and CDR2 FQNNGV. CDR3 nucleotide sequence: TGTGCCAGCAGCTTCCCGGGAGATACGCAGTATTTT. Translating gives CASSFPGDTQYF. Full variable domain (missing parts from reference TRBV11-2 and TRBJ2-3): EAGVAQSPRYKIIEKRQSVAFWCNPISGHATLYWYQQILGQGPKLLIQFQNNGVVDDSQLPKDRFSAERLKGVDSTLKIQPAKLEDSAVYLCASSFPGDTQYFGPGTRLTVL.

V usage is TRBV7-6 and J usage is TRBJ2-7; a weak D match, TRBD2 (5 bases). Germline V gives CDR1 SGHVS, CDR2 FNYEAQ. The CDR3 totals 13 residues. V was shortened by 5 bases and J by 2 bases, with 10 bases between the two germline ends. DNA for the CDR3: TGTGCCAGCAGCCGTACGGGGACCTACGAGCAGTACTTC. It encodes CASSRTGTYEQYF.

This chain connects TRBV11-3 to TRBJ2-1; 8 bases are a match to TRBD2. The CDR3 spans 19 residues. The V gene end was trimmed by 1 base and the J gene end by 4 bases; junction bases not matched to a gene: 15. Germline loops: CDR1 SGHNT, CDR2 YENEEA. CDR3 DNA: TGTGCCAGCAGCTTAGGTTCAGGAAGAAGCGGGAGCCCATACAATGAGCAGTTCTTC. It is translated as CASSLGSGRSGSPYNEQFF.

The CDR3 nucleotides read TGTGCCAGCAGTCCCCGGCCTGAGGGTTCGAATGAGCAGTTCTTC. This gives the protein CASSPRPEGSNEQFF. The V gene is TRBV6-4, the J gene TRBJ2-1; possible D gene TRBD2, 5 bases. The germline V gene has CDR1 MRHNA and CDR2 SNTAGT. V was clipped by 5 bases and J by 7 bases, with 18 bases between them. This CDR3 region has 15 residues.

The chain uses TRBV6-5 and TRBJ2-2, with 11 bases fitting TRBD2. Germline lookup yields CDR1 MNHEY and CDR2 SVGAGI. This CDR3 has 15 amino acids. The junction had 5 bases not matched to a gene; V was cut back by 4 bases and J by 7 bases. CDR3 nucleotides: TGTGCCAGCAGTTTAGCGGGAGGGCATGTCGGGGAGCTGTTTTTT. Translation gives CASSLAGGHVGELFF.

This sequence joins TRBV18 and TRBJ2-7; a possible D gene is TRBD1 (5 bases). V was pared by 4 bases and J by 6 bases, with 19 bases between. Germline CDR1 and CDR2: KGHSH and LQKENI. The CDR3 has 15 amino acids. The CDR3 here is CASSQDNQAHGEQYF. The CDR3, as DNA: TGTGCCAGCTCACAGGACAACCAGGCCCACGGCGAGCAGTACTTC. Variable domain in full (rest from reference TRBV18 and TRBJ2-7): NAGVMQNPRHLVRRRGQEARLRCSPMKGHSHVYWYRQLPEEGLKFMVYLQKENIIDESGMPKERFSAEFPKEGPSILRIQQVVRGDSAAYFCASSQDNQAHGEQYFGPGTRLTVT.

The chain joins TRBV18 to TRBJ2-7; the D gene is possibly TRBD2 (6 bases). The ends were cut back, 2 bases at V and 5 bases at J, with 16 bases in the middle. Germline-derived CDR1 and CDR2 are KGHSH and LQKENI. The CDR3 sequence is 15 residues long. This CDR3 reads CASSPTGTPVHEQYF. The CDR3 bases are TGTGCCAGCTCACCAACCGGGACTCCCGTCCACGAGCAGTACTTC.